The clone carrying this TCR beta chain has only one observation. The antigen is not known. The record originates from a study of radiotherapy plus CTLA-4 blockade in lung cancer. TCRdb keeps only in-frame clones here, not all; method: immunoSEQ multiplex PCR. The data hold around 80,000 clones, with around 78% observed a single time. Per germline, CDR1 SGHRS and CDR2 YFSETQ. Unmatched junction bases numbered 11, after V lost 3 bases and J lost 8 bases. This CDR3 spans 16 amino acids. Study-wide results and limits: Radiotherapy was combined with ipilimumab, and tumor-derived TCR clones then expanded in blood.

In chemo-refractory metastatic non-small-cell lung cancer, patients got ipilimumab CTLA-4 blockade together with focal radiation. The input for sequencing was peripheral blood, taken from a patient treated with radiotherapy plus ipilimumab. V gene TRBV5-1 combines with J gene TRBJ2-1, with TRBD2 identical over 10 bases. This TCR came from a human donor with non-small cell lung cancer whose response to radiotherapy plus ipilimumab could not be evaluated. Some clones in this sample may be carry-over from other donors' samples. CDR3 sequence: CASSSPSGGGHDEQFF. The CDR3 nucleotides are TGCGCCAGCAGCTCCCCCAGCGGGGGGGGACACGATGAGCAGTTCTTC. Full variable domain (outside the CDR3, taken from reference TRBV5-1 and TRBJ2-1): KAGVTQTPRYLIKTRGQQVTLSCSPISGHRSVSWYQQTPGQGLQFLFEYFSETQRNKGNFPGRFSGRQFSNSRSEMNVSTLELGDSALYLCASSSPSGGGHDEQFFGPGTRLTVL.